This paragraph reports one T cell receptor (beta chain). Its target is not known. The data were obtained in a study of STAT3 mutations in large granular lymphocyte leukemia. As for the study in general: Canonical activating STAT3 mutations were detected in roughly half of the longitudinally sequenced T-LGLL patients. More than half of T-LGLL patients received immunosuppressive therapy.

Whole-study findings and limits: In some patients, a small highly pathogenic clone possibly went undetected. Every T-cell large granular lymphocyte leukemia patient had at least one immunodominant TCR beta clonotype. After therapy, about 35% of the 18 patients switched clonotypes, all new clones STAT3 wild type.

The CDR3 spans 15 residues. Germline CDR1 and CDR2: SEHNR and FQNEAQ (reference sequence). V dropped 2 bases and J dropped 4; count of bases not matched to a gene: 3. TCRdb keeps only in-frame clones here, not all; method: immunoSEQ multiplex PCR. The table lists tens of thousands of clones, about 81% of them singletons, with around 0.39% in the top ten. The genes are TRBV7-9 and TRBJ2-2; 8 bases match TRBD1. The source is a human donor with T large granular lymphocyte leukemia. Some clones in this sample may be carry-over from other donors' samples. The specimen sequenced was PBMCs. The CDR3 DNA reads as TGTGCCAGCAGCTTAAGGACAGGGACCACCGGGGAGCTGTTTTTT. Its protein product is CASSLRTGTTGELFF.